The 8 T cell receptor beta chains reported below all come from one sample, sequenced in a study of T-cell reconstitution after alpha-beta-depleted transplantation in children (TCRdb year 2016). The treatment or condition label corresponds to: allogeneic hematopoietic cell transplantation with graft depleted of TCRalphabeta T cells and CD19 B cells. Receptor amplification or capture employed PCR. The sequencer listed for this sample is Illumina HiSeq 2500. TCR library preparation used molecular barcoding, with unique molecular identifiers applied to normalize quantification of the TCRbeta repertoire. The public reads were reprocessed in TCRdb via fastp at Q25 and MiXCR, keeping in-frame beta chains. When rows share a CDR3 protein, they turn into one entry using the most common DNA and genes. For this sample there are nearly 350,000 distinct CDR3 sequences; about a sixth appear just once. Of the sample, roughly two fifths falls within the top ten clones.

The sample here was PBMCs, mostly from graft donor cells, taken 360 days after TCRalphabeta/CD19-depleted stem cell transplant. The receptors come from a male patient between 2 and 15 years old who had a stem cell transplant for acute lymphoblastic leukemia, so the T cells may come from the graft donor.

This chain uses TRBV27 with TRBJ2-1; 11 bases agree with TRBD2. Trimming at V came to 7 bases and at J to 7 bases, leaving 9 bases not matched to a gene. The CDR3 contains 15 residues. The V gene's germline CDR1 is MNHEY and CDR2 SMNVEV (reference sequence). The CDR3 spells CASKLAGGVYNEQFF. DNA of the CDR3: TGTGCCAGCAAATTAGCGGGGGGGGTATATAATGAGCAGTTCTTC.

This clonotype occurred a few times. This chain connects TRBV4-3 to TRBJ1-3, with a tentative D call TRBD1 (6 bases). CDR3 length equals 19 residues. Germline CDR1 LGHNA, CDR2 YSLEER. Trimming stripped 0 bases from V and 0 bases from J, with 18 bases between. This CDR3 reads CASSQDRHRAPYSGNTIYF. Written as DNA, the CDR3 is TGCGCCAGCAGCCAAGATAGGCACAGGGCACCCTACTCTGGAAACACCATATATTTT.

This clonotype was observed a handful of times. The CDR3: CASSQDLRGGLTQYF. The DNA of the CDR3 is TGCGCCAGCAGCCAAGATTTACGCGGGGGCTTGACCCAGTACTTC. The chain links TRBV4-3 to TRBJ2-5, with D possibly matching TRBD2 (7 bases). This CDR3 has 15 amino acids. The V gene lost 0 bases and the J gene lost 7 bases, with 15 bases spanning the gap. Germline V gene lookup returns CDR1 LGHNA and CDR2 YSLEER.

The CDR3 here is CASSLLEEPDTQYF. CDR3 sequence (DNA): TGTGCCAGCAGCTTACTAGAAGAACCAGATACGCAGTATTTT. The chain carries TRBV7-3 and TRBJ2-3; D unclear. Germline CDR1 SGHTA, CDR2 FQGTGA. The CDR3 covers 14 residues. Trimming removed 2 bases from V and 4 bases from J, with 10 bases in between.

The chain joins TRBV20-1 to TRBJ2-3; 12 nucleotides align to TRBD2. Germline CDR1 and CDR2: DFQATT and SNEGSKA (reference sequence). V shed 3 bases and J 6 bases; nucleotides not matched to a gene: 7. The CDR3 extends over 15 amino acids. The CDR3 protein is CSASRLAGAGDTQYF. The CDR3 DNA sequence: TGCAGTGCTAGCCGACTAGCGGGAGCTGGGGATACGCAGTATTTT.

V usage is TRBV10-3 and J usage is TRBJ2-1, with TRBD2 matching over 8 bases. The V gene's germline CDR1 is ENHRY and CDR2 SYGVKD. This CDR3 has 15 residues. J was trimmed by 4 bases and V by 4 bases; bases with no gene match: 6. CDR3 protein: CAISGLAGPYNEQFF. The CDR3 DNA is TGTGCCATCAGTGGCCTAGCGGGTCCTTACAATGAGCAGTTCTTC.

The chain is built from TRBV5-1 and TRBJ2-5; perhaps D is TRBD1 or TRBD2 (6 bases each). There are 16 residues in the CDR3. V was pared by 3 bases and J by 7 bases, with 22 bases between. Germline CDR1 and CDR2: SGHRS and YFSETQ. CDR3 in amino acids: CASSWNGGPAGGTQYF. The CDR3 DNA sequence: TGCGCCAGCAGCTGGAATGGGGGGCCAGCTGGCGGGACCCAGTACTTC.

This chain joins TRBV25-1 and TRBJ2-1; TRBD1 is a possible D gene (6 bases). The CDR3 is made up of 14 amino acids. Germline assignment: CDR1 MGHDK and CDR2 SYGVNS. V was trimmed by 2 bases and J by 2 bases, leaving 7 bases between them. CDR3 sequence reads: CASSEQGPYNEQFF. The CDR3 region has the DNA TGTGCCAGCAGTGAACAGGGGCCCTACAATGAGCAGTTCTTC.